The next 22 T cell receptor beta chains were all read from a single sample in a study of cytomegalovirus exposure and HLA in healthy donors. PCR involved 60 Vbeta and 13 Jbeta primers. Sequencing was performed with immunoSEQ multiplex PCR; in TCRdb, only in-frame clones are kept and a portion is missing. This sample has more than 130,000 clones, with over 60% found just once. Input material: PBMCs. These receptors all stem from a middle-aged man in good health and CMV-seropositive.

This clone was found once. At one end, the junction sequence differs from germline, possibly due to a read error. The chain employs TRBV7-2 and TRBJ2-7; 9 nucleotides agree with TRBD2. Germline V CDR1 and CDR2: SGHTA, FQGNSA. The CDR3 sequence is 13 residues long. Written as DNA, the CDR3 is TGTGCCAGCAGTATAGGCGCTAGCGGGGAGCGGTACTTC. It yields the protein CASSIGASGERYF. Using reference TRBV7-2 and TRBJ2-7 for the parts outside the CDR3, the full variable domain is GAGVSQSPSNKVTEKGKDVELRCDPISGHTALYWYRQSLGQGLEFLIYFQGNSAPDKSGLPSDRFSAERTGGSVSTLTIQRTQQEDSAVYLCASSIGASGERYFGPGTRLTVT.

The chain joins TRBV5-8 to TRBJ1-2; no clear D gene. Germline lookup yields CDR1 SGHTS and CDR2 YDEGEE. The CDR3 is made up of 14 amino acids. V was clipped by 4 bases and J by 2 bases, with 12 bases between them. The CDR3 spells CASSRDPRNYGYTF. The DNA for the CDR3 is TGTGCCAGCAGCCGGGATCCCCGGAACTATGGCTACACCTTC. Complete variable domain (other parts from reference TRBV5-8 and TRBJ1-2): EAGVTQSPTHLIKTRGQQATLRCSPISGHTSVYWYQQALGLGLQFLLWYDEGEERNRGNFPPRFSGRQFPNYSSELNVNALELEDSALYLCASSRDPRNYGYTFGSGTRLTVV.

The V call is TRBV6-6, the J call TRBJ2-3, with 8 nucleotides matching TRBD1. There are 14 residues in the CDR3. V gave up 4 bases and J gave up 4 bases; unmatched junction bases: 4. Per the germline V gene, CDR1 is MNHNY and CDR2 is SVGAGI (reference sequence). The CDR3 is CASSLGQEADTQYF. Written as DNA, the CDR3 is TGTGCCAGCAGTTTGGGACAGGAAGCAGATACGCAGTATTTT.

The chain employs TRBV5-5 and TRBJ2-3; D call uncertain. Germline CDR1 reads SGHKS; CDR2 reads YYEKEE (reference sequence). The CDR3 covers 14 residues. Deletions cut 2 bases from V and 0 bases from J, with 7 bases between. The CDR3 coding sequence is TGTGCCAGCAGCTTCGGTCCTAGCACAGATACGCAGTATTTT. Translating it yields CASSFGPSTDTQYF. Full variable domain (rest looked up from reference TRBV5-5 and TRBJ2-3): DAGVTQSPTHLIKTRGQQVTLRCSPISGHKSVSWYQQVLGQGPQFIFQYYEKEERGRGNFPDRFSARQFPNYSSELNVNALLLGDSALYLCASSFGPSTDTQYFGPGTRLTVL.

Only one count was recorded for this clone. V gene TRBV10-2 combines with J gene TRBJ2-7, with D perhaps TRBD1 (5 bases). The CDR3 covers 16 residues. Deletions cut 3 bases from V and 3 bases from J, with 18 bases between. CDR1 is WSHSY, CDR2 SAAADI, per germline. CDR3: CASSDPFKDIHYEQYF. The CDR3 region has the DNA TGCGCCAGCAGTGACCCCTTTAAGGACATCCACTACGAGCAGTACTTC.

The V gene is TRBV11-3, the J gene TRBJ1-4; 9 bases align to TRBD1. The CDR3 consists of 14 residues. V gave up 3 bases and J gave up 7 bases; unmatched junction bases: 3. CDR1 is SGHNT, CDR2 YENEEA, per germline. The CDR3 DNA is TGTGCCAGCAGCTTCGACAGGGGGGTTGAAAAACTGTTTTTT. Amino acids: CASSFDRGVEKLFF.

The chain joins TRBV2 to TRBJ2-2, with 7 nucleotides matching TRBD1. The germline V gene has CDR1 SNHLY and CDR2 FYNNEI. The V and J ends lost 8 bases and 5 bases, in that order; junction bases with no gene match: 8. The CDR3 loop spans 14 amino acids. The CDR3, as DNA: TGTGCCAGCCGAGACAGGGTCTTAACCGGGGAGCTGTTTTTT. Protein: CASRDRVLTGELFF.

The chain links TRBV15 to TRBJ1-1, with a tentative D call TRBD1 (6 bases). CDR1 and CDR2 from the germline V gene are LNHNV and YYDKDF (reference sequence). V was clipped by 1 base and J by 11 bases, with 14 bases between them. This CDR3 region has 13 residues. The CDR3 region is CATSRGAGERAFF. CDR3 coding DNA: TGTGCCACCAGCAGAGGGGCAGGGGAACGGGCTTTCTTT.

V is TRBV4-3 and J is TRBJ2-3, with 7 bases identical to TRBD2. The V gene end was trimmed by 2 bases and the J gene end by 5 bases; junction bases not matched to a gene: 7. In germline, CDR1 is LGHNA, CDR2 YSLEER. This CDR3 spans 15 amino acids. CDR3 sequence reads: CASSQLAGGRDTQYF. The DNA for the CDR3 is TGCGCCAGCAGCCAACTCGCAGGCGGGAGAGATACGCAGTATTTT.

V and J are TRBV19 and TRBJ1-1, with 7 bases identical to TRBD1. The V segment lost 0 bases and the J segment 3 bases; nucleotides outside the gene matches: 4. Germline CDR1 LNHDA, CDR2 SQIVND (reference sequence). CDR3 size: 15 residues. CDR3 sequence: CASSIDLDRDTEAFF. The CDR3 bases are TGTGCCAGTAGTATAGACCTCGACAGGGACACTGAAGCTTTCTTT.

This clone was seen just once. Here the CDR3 reads CASSEGEYTGELFF. DNA for the CDR3: TGTGCCAGCTCGGAGGGAGAGTACACCGGGGAGCTGTTTTTT. The V and J genes are TRBV9 and TRBJ2-2; perhaps TRBD2 as D (6 bases). The CDR3 is made up of 14 amino acids. Germline V lookup: CDR1 SGDLS, CDR2 YYNGEE. V was trimmed by 7 bases and J by 3 bases, leaving 13 bases between them.

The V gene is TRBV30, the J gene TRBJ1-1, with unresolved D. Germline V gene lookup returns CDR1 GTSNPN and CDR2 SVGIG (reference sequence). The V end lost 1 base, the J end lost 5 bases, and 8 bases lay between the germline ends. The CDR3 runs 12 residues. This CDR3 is CAWSGVETEAFF. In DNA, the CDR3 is TGTGCCTGGAGTGGGGTGGAGACTGAAGCTTTCTTT. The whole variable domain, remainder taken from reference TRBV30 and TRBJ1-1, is SQTIHQWPATLVQPVGSPLSLECTVEGTSNPNLYWYRQAAGRGLQLLFYSVGIGQISSEVPQNLSASRPQDRQFILSSKKLLLSDSGFYLCAWSGVETEAFFGQGTRLTVV.

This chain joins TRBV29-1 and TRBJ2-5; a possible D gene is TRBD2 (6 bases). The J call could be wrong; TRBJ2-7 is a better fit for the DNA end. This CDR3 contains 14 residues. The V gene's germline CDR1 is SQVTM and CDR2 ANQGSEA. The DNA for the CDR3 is TGCAGCGCCGAATCCGGGACTCGGCACGGCGAGCAGTACTTC. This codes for CSAESGTRHGEQYF.

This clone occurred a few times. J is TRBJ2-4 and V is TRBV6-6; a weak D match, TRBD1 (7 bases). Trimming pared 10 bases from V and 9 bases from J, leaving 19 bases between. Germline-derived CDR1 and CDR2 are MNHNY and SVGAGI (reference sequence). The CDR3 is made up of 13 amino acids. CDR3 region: CATNRGATSIQYF. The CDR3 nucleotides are TGTGCCACCAACAGGGGAGCGACTAGCATTCAGTACTTC.

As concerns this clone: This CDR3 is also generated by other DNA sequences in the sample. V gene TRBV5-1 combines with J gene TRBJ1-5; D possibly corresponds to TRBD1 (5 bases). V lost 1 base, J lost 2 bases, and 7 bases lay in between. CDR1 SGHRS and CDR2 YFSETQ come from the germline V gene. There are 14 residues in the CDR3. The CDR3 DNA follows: TGCGCCAGCAGCTTGAGGGGTGGCAATCAGCCCCAGCATTTT. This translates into CASSLRGGNQPQHF.

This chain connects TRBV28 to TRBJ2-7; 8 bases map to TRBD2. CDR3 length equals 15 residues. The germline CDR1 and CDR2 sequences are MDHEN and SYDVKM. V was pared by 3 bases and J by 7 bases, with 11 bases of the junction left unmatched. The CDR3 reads CASSLGPGGPREQYF. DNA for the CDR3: TGTGCCAGCAGTTTGGGGCCGGGGGGGCCGAGGGAGCAGTACTTC. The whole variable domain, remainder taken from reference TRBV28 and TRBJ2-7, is DVKVTQSSRYLVKRTGEKVFLECVQDMDHENMFWYRQDPGLGLRLIYFSYDVKMKEKGDIPEGYSVSREKKERFSLILESASTNQTSMYLCASSLGPGGPREQYFGPGTRLTVT.

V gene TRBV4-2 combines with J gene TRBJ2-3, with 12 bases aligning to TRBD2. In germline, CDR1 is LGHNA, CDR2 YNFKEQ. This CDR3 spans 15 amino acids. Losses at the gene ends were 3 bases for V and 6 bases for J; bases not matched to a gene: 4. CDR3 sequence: CASSQASGGVDTQYF. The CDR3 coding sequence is TGTGCCAGCAGCCAGGCTAGCGGGGGGGTGGATACGCAGTATTTT.

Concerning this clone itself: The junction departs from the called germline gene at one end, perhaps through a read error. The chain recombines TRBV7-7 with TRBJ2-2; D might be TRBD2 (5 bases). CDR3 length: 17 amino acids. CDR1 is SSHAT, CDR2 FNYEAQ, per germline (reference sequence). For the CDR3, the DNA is TGTGCTAGCAGCTTAGTATCATTCGGGGTTGACACCGGGGAGCTGTTTTTT. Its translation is CASSLVSFGVDTGELFF.

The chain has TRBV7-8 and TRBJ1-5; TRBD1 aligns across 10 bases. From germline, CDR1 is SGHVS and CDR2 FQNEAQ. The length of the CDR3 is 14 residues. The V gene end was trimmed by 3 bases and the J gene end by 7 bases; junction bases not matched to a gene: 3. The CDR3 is CASSLTGGRQPQHF. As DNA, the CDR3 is TGTGCCAGCAGCTTGACAGGGGGCAGGCAGCCCCAGCATTTT. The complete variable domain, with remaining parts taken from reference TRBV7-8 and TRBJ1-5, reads GAGVSQSPRYKVAKRGQDVALRCDPISGHVSLFWYQQALGQGPEFLTYFQNEAQLDKSGLPSDRFFAERPEGSVSTLKIQRTQQEDSAVYLCASSLTGGRQPQHFGDGTRLSIL.

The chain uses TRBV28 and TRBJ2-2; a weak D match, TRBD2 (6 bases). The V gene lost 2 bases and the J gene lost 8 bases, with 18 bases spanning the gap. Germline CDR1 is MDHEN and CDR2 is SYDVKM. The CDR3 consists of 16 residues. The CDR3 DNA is TGTGCCAGCAGTTTACTTACGCGGGGCTCGTCGGGGGAGCTGTTTTTT. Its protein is CASSLLTRGSSGELFF.

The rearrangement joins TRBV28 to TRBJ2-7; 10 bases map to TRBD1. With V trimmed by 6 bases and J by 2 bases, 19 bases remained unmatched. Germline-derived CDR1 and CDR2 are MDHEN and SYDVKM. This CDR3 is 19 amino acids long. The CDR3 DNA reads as TGTGCCAGCAGCCAGGTATTGGGACAGGGGTCGCAACTTACCTACGAGCAGTACTTC. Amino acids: CASSQVLGQGSQLTYEQYF.

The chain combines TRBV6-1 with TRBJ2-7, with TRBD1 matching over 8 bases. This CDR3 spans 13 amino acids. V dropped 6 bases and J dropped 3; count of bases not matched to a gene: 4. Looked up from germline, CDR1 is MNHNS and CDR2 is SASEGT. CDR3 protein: CASRSTGVYEQYF. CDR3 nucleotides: TGTGCCAGCAGATCGACAGGGGTCTACGAGCAGTACTTC.